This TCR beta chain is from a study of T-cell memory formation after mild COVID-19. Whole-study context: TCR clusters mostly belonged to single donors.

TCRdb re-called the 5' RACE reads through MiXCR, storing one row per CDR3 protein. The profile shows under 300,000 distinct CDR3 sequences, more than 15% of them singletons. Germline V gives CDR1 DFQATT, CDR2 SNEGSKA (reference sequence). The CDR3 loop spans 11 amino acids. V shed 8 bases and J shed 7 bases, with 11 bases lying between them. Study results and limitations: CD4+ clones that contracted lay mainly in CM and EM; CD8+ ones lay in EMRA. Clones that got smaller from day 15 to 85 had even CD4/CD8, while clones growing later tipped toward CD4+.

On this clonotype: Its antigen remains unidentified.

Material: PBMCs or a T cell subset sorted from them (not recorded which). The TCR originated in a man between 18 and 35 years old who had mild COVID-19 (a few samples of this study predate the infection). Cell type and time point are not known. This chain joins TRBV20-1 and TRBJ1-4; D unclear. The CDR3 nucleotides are TGCAGTCTTTATATGGGTGAAAAACTGTTTTTT. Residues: CSLYMGEKLFF.